This TCR beta chain was identified in a study of CD8+ T cells in alopecia areata. Whole-study results and caveats: Tofacitinib significantly lowered scalp clonality and expanded CD8+ clones among the top 100. There were many expanded lesional clones persisting in scalp and blood during tofacitinib.

Treatment in this sample: oral pan-JAK inhibitor, 5-10 mg twice daily. Regarding this clone: Its specificity is unknown.

The CDR3 extends over 14 amino acids. Per germline, CDR1 MNHNY and CDR2 SVGAGI (reference sequence). V lost 2 bases and J 4 bases, leaving 9 bases between the germline ends. Extraction of RNA preceded its reverse transcription into cDNA, which served as the sequencing template. Some clones are missing from TCRdb's copy, which holds only in-frame ones; the method was immunoSEQ multiplex PCR. The sample lists under 350,000 clones; 58% were seen once. The chain joins TRBV6-6 to TRBJ1-3; no clear D gene. This clonotype originated in a human donor with alopecia areata. The sample in question was CD4+ T cells sorted from blood, obtained at week 24, from a patient treated with tofacitinib. DNA for the CDR3: TGTGCCAGCAGTTACACGGGTGGGGGAAACACCATATATTTT. Its translation: CASSYTGGGNTIYF.